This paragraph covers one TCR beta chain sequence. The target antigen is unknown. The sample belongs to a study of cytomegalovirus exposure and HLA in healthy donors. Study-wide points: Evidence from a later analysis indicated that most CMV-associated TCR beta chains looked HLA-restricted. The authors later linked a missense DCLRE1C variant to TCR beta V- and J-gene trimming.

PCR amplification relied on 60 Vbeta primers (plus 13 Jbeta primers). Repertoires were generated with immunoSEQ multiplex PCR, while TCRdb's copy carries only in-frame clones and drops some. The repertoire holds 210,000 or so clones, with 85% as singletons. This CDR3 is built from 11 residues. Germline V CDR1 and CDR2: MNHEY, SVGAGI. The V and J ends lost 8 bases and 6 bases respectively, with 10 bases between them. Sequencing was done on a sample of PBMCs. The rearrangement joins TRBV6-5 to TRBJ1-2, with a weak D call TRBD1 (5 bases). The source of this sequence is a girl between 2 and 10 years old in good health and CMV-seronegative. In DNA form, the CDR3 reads TGTGCCAGCCTGACAGTTAATGGCTACACCTTC. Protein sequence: CASLTVNGYTF.